The clone carrying this TCR beta chain was found a few times. The antigen is not known. With 60 Vbeta and 13 Jbeta primers, the PCR was carried out. TCRdb's table, derived via immunoSEQ multiplex PCR, lists solely in-frame clones and lacks some. The sample yields fewer than 60,000 clones, roughly 72% seen once. The data derive from a study of cytomegalovirus exposure and HLA in healthy donors. Overall study: Unique TCRs numbering roughly 85 million, obtained from HLA-typed donors, made up an early data release. Findings and limits, study-wide: An Asian-associated ancestry cluster reportedly showed fewer N-insertions than the approximately 650-donor mean in a later analysis. Trimming of TCR beta V- and J-genes showed a link, identified in a later analysis, to a missense DCLRE1C variant. Rates of TCR association differed by HLA locus in a later analysis, with DRB1 highest and HLA-C lowest.

The CDR3 loop spans 14 amino acids. Germline lookup yields CDR1 MNHEY and CDR2 SVGAGI. Trimming pared 5 bases from V and 8 bases from J, leaving 15 bases between. This clonotype originated in a woman aged 50 to 65 in good health and CMV-seropositive. Sequencing was done on a sample of PBMCs. V usage is TRBV6-5 and J usage is TRBJ1-4; D remains unclear. The CDR3 nucleotides are TGTGCCAGCAGTCCCCTCGGGGTTGGAGAAAAACTGTTTTTT. Translated, it gives CASSPLGVGEKLFF.